The entry below gives a single T cell receptor beta chain sequence along with its context. Original data processing: Reference gene primer amplification gave estimated nucleated cell counts. Sequencing used immunoSEQ multiplex PCR; TCRdb keeps in-frame clones, though not all of them. The DNA was the basis for D and trimming; V, J and clone size are from that table. This sample yields around 450,000 clones, of which 90% are seen a single time; 0.6% to 0.7% belongs to the top ten. These data originate in a study of blood T cell repertoires in COVID-19. The wider study: Sample material is recorded as cDNA or gDNA derived from T cells, B-cell-depleted T cells, or PBMCs.

Participants were placed into cohorts based on the clinical history they reported. Germline V lookup: CDR1 GTSNPN, CDR2 SVGIG (reference sequence). This CDR3 has 15 amino acids. V shed 3 bases, J shed 3 bases, and the junction held 10 bases outside the gene matches. The receptor was derived from a man aged 18 to 29 who had recovered from COVID-19. Sequencing was performed on PBMCs or T cells enriched from blood (not recorded which). The chain combines TRBV30 with TRBJ1-2; the match to TRBD1 covers 7 bases. The CDR3 reads CAWRIVGTGDYGYTF. In DNA form, the CDR3 reads TGTGCCTGGAGGATAGTTGGCACAGGGGACTATGGCTACACCTTC.